Detailed here is one T cell receptor (beta chain). The sample comes from a study of cytomegalovirus exposure and HLA in healthy donors. 60 Vbeta and 13 Jbeta primers were used in PCR. Generated by immunoSEQ multiplex PCR, the TCRdb table keeps only in-frame clones and is missing some. The top ten hold about 2.3% of the sample, which has more than 75,000 clones, around three quarters seen once. V lost 3 bases, J lost 0 bases, and 9 bases lay in between. Germline V gene lookup returns CDR1 SGHDT and CDR2 YYEEEE. The CDR3 spans 15 residues. V and J are TRBV5-6 and TRBJ2-2; D is unclear. Sequences were obtained from PBMCs. The sequence was obtained from a young man in good health and CMV-seronegative. DNA for the CDR3: TGTGCCAGCAGCTCCATACATCCGAACACCGGGGAGCTGTTTTTT. Amino acids: CASSSIHPNTGELFF. Based on the CDR3 plus reference TRBV5-6 and TRBJ2-2, the full variable domain is DAGVTQSPTHLIKTRGQQVTLRCSPKSGHDTVSWYQQALGQGPQFIFQYYEEEERQRGNFPDRFSGHQFPNYSSELNVNALLLGDSALYLCASSSIHPNTGELFFGEGSRLTVL.